This T cell receptor (beta chain) was found in a study of T cells after yellow fever vaccination. Across the study: Researchers used SMART-Seq v4 Ultra Low Input to prepare fractions that had low cell numbers. Points from the study as a whole: Only a small proportion of the clonotypes turned up in both the CD4 and the CD8 compartments, likely arising from convergent recombination. Any FACS-sorted repertoire could hold abundant clonotypes that contaminate it from the bulk population.

Synthesis of TCR cDNA relied on 5'RACE template switching, which attached a universal primer site and UMIs. Each CDR3 protein gets one entry after TCRdb re-called the 5' RACE reads with MiXCR. The data contain 230,000 or so distinct CDR3 sequences, more than 3.5% of them singletons. V lost 5 bases and J lost 0; bases outside the gene matches: 6. This CDR3 contains 16 residues. The germline V gene has CDR1 MNHEY and CDR2 SMNVEV (reference sequence). This clonotype was seen repeatedly, ten times or more. Its specificity is unknown. The source was PBMCs, collected 15 days after the yellow fever booster vaccination. The origin of this receptor is a man aged 18 to 30 who received the YFV17D yellow fever vaccine. J is TRBJ2-1 and V is TRBV27; 8 bases match TRBD2. The CDR3 DNA follows: TGTGCCAGCAGTCCCCTTACTAGCGGCTCCTACAATGAGCAGTTCTTC. Its translation: CASSPLTSGSYNEQFF.